This TCR beta chain was captured in a study of regulatory T cells in long-lasting Graves disease (dated by TCRdb to 2020 to 2022). Regarding the complete study: Persistent Graves' disease meant more than 5 years of antithyroid drug treatment with TSH receptor autoantibodies that stayed positive. Patients with persistent Graves' disease were compared with patients with newly diagnosed Graves' disease using TCR sequencing and RNA sequencing of peripheral blood. The study was registered as a clinical trial and conducted in China. TCR sequencing covered some 13 persistent and roughly 20 newly diagnosed Graves' disease patients, around 33 samples in total. Antithyroid drugs had been taken for 8.5 to 11 years on average by persistent Graves' disease patients in the clinical cohort. What the research found in general, with its limitations: Persistent disease showed preferential use of TRBV28, TRBJ1-2 and TRBJ2-5, whereas newly diagnosed disease favored TRBV20-1 and TRBJ2-1. Lower TCR Shannon entropy and fewer highly expanded clones were observed in persistent Graves' disease patients than in newly diagnosed patients, which suggested clonal expansion. The small sample size was acknowledged by the authors as a limitation that may reduce accuracy. A larger number of public clonotypes was shared among persistent patients (approximately 3,000) than among newly diagnosed patients (roughly 980). Only the TCR beta chain was sequenced and analyzed. The study examined only peripheral blood because the primary lesion, thyroid tissue, could not be accessed.

Taken from the germline V gene (reference sequence), the CDR1 and CDR2 loops are MNHEY and SMNVEV. V is pared back by 5 bases and J by 4 bases, with 14 bases lying between the germline termini. From the cysteine up to the phenylalanine, the CDR3 has a length of 14 residues. Of all the DNA, just the CDR3 is kept, 42 bases in frame from base 1. The time point label here, explained by the study, means: persistent/refractory GD, antithyroid drugs over 5 years with positive TRAb. RNA was extracted from PBMCs in TRIzol for both TCR sequencing and RNA sequencing. The diagnosis of Graves' disease was made according to American Thyroid Association guidelines. Patients for the study were recruited at an endocrinology department in Xi'an, China. Each patient gave roughly 8.4 milliliters of peripheral blood, collected in an EDTA anticoagulant tube. Ficoll Paque Plus density gradient separation was used to isolate PBMCs, and no further T cell sorting was performed. An Agilent 2100 Bioanalyzer and agarose gel were used to check RNA quality, and a NanoDrop 2000 was used to measure RNA concentration.

This clonotype has just a few counts. It lacks a known antigen. It has no much larger one-base neighbor in the sample; base qualities were not kept. Library creation used multiplex PCR. The instrument was an Illumina HiSeq 4000. CDR3 regions were amplified by Arm-PCR with iRepertoire HTBI primers to construct TCR beta libraries. Before sequencing, the PCR products underwent gel purification. On the study's bioinformatics: Across samples, 60 to 80 TRBV and over 11 TRBJ segments were identified and used for gene usage analysis of CDR3 amino acid clonotypes. Filtered high-quality paired reads were merged into contigs using COPE and FqMerger. BLAST was used to align contigs to the IMGT TRBV, TRBD and TRBJ reference genes, and CDR3 was defined following IMGT. Highly expanded clones were defined as clonotypes with a frequency above 0.1%. Repertoire diversity was measured by Shannon entropy, and V-J evenness by the Gini coefficient. Public clonotypes were defined as clonotypes shared by more than one individual. Clones were called with MiXCR by TCRdb after fastp trimmed the public reads at Q25, and only in-frame beta chains were retained. Rows are combined by CDR3 protein, so each entry shows the most common genes and DNA. TCRdb's processing, not the authors', yielded these V and J calls. The table for this sample lists about 290,000 distinct CDR3 sequences; around 20% of them were counted only once. Jointly, the top ten make up approximately 53% of the sample.

The clonotype comes from a female donor with Graves disease. Source: peripheral blood mononuclear cells (PBMCs), taken when the disease was refractory, from a patient treated with antithyroid drugs. The sequence joins TRBV27 to TRBJ2-5; a weak D assignment points to TRBD1 (5 bases agree). The CDR3 reads as follows: CASSPQQVSETQYF. DNA sequence: TGTGCCAGCAGTCCCCAACAGGTATCAGAGACCCAGTACTTC.